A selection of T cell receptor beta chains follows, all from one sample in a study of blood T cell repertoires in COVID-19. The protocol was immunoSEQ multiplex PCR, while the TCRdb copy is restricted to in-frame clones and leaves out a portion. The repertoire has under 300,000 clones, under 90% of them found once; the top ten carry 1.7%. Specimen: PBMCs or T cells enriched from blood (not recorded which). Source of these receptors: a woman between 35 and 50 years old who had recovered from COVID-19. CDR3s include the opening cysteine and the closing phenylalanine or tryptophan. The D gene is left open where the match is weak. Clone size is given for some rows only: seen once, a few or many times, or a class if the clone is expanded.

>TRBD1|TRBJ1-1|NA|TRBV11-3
CASSFDRESEAFF
TGTGCCAGCAGCTTCGACAGGGAGAGTGAAGCTTTCTTT
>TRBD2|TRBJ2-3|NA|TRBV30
CAWRLAGGPVDTQYF
TGTGCCTGGAGACTAGCGGGAGGGCCAGTAGATACGCAGTATTTT
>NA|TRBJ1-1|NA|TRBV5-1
CASSFGRQRNTEAFF
TGCGCCAGCAGCTTCGGGCGACAGAGAAACACTGAAGCTTTCTTT
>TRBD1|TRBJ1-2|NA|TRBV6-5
CAMRTGYDRNYGYTF
TGTGCCATGAGGACAGGATACGACAGAAACTATGGCTACACCTTC
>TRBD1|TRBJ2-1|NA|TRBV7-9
CASSNERQDRAEQFF
TGTGCCAGCAGCAATGAGCGCCAAGACAGGGCTGAGCAGTTCTTC
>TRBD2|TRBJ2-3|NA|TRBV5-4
CASSFGTSGGADTQYF
TGTGCCAGCAGCTTTGGGACTAGCGGGGGGGCAGATACGCAGTATTTT
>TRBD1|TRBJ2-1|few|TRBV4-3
CASSHADRGAEQFF
TGCGCCAGCAGCCATGCCGACAGGGGTGCTGAGCAGTTCTTC
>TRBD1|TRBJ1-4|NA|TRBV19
CASLNTGVSEKLFF
TGTGCCAGCCTTAATACAGGGGTATCGGAAAAACTGTTTTTT
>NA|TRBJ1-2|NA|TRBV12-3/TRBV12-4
CASGSGTEYGYTF
TGTGCCAGCGGAAGCGGGACGGAATATGGCTACACCTTC
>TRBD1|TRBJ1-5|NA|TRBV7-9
CASSTGQGYSNQPQHF
TGTGCCAGCAGCACGGGACAGGGATATAGCAATCAGCCCCAGCATTTT
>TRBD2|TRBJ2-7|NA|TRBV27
CASSLRAGAAIRYEQYF
TGTGCCAGCAGTCTGCGAGCGGGAGCGGCTATTCGGTACGAGCAGTACTTC
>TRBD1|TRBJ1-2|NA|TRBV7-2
CASSLASGTGDGYTF
TGTGCCAGCAGCTTAGCCTCCGGGACAGGGGATGGCTACACCTTC
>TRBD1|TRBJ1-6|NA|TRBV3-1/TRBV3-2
CASNRGRESPLHF
TGTGCCAGCAACAGGGGGCGAGAATCACCCCTCCACTTT
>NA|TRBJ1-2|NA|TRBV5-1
CASTGGPYGYTF
TGCGCCAGCACGGGGGGGCCCTATGGCTACACCTTC
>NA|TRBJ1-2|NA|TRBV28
CASSSRTDGYTF
TGTGCCAGCAGTTCACGGACAGATGGCTACACCTTC
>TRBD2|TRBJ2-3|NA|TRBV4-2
CASSQDGTSGRALDTQYF
TGTGCCAGCAGCCAGGACGGGACTAGCGGGAGGGCCCTTGATACGCAGTATTTT
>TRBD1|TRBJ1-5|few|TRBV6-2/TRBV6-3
CASSYGTANQPQHF
TGTGCCAGCAGTTACGGGACAGCTAATCAGCCCCAGCATTTT
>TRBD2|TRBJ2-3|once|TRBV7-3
CASSSGRSADTQYF
TGTGCCAGCAGCTCCGGGAGGAGCGCAGATACGCAGTATTTT
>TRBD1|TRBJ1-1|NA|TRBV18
CASSPGQGFDTEAFF
TGTGCCAGCTCACCAGGACAGGGGTTTGACACTGAAGCTTTCTTT
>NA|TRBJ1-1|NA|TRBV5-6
CASSFDRPNTEAFF
TGTGCCAGCAGCTTTGACAGACCGAACACTGAAGCTTTCTTT
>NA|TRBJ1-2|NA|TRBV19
CASSIATVNYGYTF
TGTGCCAGTAGTATAGCGACAGTAAACTATGGCTACACCTTC
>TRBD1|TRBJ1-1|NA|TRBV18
CASSPQTGRTEAFF
TGTGCCAGCTCACCACAGACAGGGCGCACTGAAGCTTTCTTT
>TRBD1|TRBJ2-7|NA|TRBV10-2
CASSGTGAWEQYF
TGCGCCAGCAGCGGGACAGGGGCTTGGGAGCAGTACTTC
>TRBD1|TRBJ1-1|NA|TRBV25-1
CASSESRTGDTEAFF
TGTGCCAGCAGTGAATCCCGGACAGGAGACACTGAAGCTTTCTTT
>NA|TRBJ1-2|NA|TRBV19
CASTLMGASYGYTF
TGTGCCAGTACCTTAATGGGGGCTAGCTATGGCTACACCTTC
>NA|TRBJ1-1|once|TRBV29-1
CSVGAGWAMNTEAFF
TGCAGCGTAGGAGCAGGGTGGGCTATGAACACTGAAGCTTTCTTT
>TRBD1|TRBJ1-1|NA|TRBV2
CASSLQGSTEAFF
TGTGCCAGCAGTTTACAGGGGTCCACTGAAGCTTTCTTT
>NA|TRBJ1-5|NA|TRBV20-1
CSASGRGAQPQHF
TGCAGTGCTAGTGGCAGGGGTGCTCAGCCCCAGCATTTT
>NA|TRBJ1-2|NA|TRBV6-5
CASRLGTSYGYTF
TGTGCCAGCAGACTCGGGACAAGTTATGGCTACACCTTC
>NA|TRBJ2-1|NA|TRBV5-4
CASSWSGLATYNEQFF
TGTGCCAGCAGCTGGTCGGGCCTAGCGACATACAATGAGCAGTTCTTC
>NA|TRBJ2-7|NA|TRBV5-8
CASSLVERDEQYF
TGTGCCAGCAGCTTGGTGGAGAGGGACGAGCAGTACTTC
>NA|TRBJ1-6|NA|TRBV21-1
CARWGQANNSPLHF
TGTGCCAGATGGGGACAGGCAAATAATTCACCCCTCCACTTT
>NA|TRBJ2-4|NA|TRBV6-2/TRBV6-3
CASSYSRVFSSNIQYF
TGTGCCAGCAGTTACTCTCGGGTCTTTTCGTCAAACATTCAGTACTTC